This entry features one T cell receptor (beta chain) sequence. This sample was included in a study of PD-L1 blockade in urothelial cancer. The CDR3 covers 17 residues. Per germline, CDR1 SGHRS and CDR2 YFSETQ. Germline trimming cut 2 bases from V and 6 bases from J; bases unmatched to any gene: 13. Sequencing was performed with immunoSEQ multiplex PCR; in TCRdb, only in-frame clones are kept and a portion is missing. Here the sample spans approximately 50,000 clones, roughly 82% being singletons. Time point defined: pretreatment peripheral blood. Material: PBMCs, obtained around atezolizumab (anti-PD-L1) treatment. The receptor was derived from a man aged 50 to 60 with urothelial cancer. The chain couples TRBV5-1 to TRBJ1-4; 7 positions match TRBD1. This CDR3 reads CASSFRDSTQRDEKLFF. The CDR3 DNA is TGCGCCAGCAGCTTCCGGGACAGTACACAGCGGGATGAAAAACTGTTTTTT.